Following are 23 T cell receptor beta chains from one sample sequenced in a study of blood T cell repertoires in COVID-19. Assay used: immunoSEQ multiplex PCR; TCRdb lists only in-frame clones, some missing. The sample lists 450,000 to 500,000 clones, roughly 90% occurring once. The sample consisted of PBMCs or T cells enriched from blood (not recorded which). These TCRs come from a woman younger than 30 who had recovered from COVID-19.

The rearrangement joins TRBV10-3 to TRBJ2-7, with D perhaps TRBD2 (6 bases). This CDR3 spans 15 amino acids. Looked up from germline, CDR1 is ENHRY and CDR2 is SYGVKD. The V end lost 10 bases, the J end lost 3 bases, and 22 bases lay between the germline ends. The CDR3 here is CATRRDSGFGYEQYF. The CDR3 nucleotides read TGTGCCACCCGAAGGGACTCCGGGTTTGGCTACGAGCAGTACTTC.

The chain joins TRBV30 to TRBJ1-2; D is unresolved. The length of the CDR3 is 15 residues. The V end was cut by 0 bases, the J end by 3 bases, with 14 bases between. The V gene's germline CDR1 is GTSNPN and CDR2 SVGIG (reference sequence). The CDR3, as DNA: TGTGCCTGGAGTGTGCCCTACAGCAACCACTATGGCTACACCTTC. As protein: CAWSVPYSNHYGYTF.

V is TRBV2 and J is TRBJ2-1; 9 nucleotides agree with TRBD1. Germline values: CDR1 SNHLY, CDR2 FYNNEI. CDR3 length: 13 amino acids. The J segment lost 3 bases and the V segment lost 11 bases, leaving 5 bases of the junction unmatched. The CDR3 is CALPGQGYNEQFF. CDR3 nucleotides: TGTGCCCTCCCGGGACAGGGCTACAATGAGCAGTTCTTC.

CDR3 sequence reads: CAWNVASGTTDTQYF. CDR3 nucleotides: TGTGCCTGGAACGTGGCTAGCGGGACCACAGATACGCAGTATTTT. The chain joins TRBV30 to TRBJ2-3, with 9 bases aligning to TRBD2. This CDR3 contains 15 residues. Germline CDR1 and CDR2: GTSNPN and SVGIG (reference sequence). The trim removed 4 bases at V and 2 bases at J, leaving 7 bases unmatched.

The CDR3 loop is CSVDPLLSGNTIYF. Here the CDR3 DNA reads TGCAGCGTTGACCCCCTCCTCTCTGGAAACACCATATATTTT. The gene calls are TRBV29-1 and TRBJ1-3; no definite D call. The V and J ends lost 3 bases and 0 bases respectively, with 9 bases between them. CDR1 is SQVTM and CDR2 is ANQGSEA in the germline V gene. The CDR3 contains 14 residues.

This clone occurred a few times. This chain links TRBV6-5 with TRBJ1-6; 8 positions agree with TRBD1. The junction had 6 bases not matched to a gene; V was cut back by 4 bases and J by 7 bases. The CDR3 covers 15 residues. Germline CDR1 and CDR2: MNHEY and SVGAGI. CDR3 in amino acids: CASSWLRGLNSPLHF. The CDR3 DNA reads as TGTGCCAGCAGTTGGCTCAGGGGGCTAAATTCACCCCTCCACTTT.

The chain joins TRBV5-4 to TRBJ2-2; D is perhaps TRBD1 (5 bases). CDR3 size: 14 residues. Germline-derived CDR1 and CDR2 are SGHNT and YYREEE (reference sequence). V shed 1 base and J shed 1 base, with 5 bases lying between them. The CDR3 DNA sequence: TGTGCCAGCAGCTTGACAGGGAACACCGGGGAGCTGTTTTTT. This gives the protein CASSLTGNTGELFF.

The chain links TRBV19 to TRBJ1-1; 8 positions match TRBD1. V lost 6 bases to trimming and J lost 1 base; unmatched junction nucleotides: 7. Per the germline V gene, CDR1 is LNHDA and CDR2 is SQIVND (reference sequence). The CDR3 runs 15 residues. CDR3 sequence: CASSPDRGSNTEAFF. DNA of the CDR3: TGTGCCAGTAGCCCCGACAGGGGCTCGAACACTGAAGCTTTCTTT.

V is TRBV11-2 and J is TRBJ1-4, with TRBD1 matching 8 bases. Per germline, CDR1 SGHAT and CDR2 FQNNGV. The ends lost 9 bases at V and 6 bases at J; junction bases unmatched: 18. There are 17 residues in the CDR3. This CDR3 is CASRSKAGGVGDEKLFF. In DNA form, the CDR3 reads TGTGCCAGTCGCTCCAAGGCAGGGGGCGTTGGAGATGAAAAACTGTTTTTT. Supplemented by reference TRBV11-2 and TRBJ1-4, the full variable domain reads EAGVAQSPRYKIIEKRQSVAFWCNPISGHATLYWYQQILGQGPKLLIQFQNNGVVDDSQLPKDRFSAERLKGVDSTLKIQPAKLEDSAVYLCASRSKAGGVGDEKLFFGSGTQLSVL.

Written as DNA, the CDR3 is TGTGCCTGGAGCTCAAGGGGTGAGCAGTTCTTC. This encodes CAWSSRGEQFF. The gene calls are TRBV30 and TRBJ2-1, with D perhaps matching TRBD1 (5 bases). Trimming removed 3 bases from V and 9 bases from J, with 9 bases in between. Germline-derived CDR1 and CDR2 are GTSNPN and SVGIG (reference sequence). This CDR3 region has 11 residues.

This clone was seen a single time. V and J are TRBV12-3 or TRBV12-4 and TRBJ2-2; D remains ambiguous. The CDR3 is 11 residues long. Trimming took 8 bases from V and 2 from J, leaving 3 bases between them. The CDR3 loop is CASPNTGELFF. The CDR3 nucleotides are TGTGCCAGCCCTAACACCGGGGAGCTGTTTTTT.

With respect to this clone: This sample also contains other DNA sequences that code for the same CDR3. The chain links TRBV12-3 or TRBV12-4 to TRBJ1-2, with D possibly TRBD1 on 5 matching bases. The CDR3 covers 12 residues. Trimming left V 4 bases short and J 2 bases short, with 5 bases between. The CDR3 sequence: CASSSGNYGYTF. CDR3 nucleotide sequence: TGTGCCAGCAGTTCAGGGAACTATGGCTACACCTTC.

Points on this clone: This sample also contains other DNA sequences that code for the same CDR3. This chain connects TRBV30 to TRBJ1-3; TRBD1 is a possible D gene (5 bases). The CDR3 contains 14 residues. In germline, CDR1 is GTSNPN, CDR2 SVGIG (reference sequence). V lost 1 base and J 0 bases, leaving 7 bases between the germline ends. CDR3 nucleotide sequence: TGTGCCTGGAGTGCAGGGTTCTCTGGAAACACCATATATTTT. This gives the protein CAWSAGFSGNTIYF.

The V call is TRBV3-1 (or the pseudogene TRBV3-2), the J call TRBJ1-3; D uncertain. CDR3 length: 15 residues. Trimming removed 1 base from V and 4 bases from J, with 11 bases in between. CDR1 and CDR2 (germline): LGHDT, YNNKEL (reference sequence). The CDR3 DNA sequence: TGTGCCAGCAGCCAAGCGGCAGGAACCGGAAACACCATATATTTT. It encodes CASSQAAGTGNTIYF.

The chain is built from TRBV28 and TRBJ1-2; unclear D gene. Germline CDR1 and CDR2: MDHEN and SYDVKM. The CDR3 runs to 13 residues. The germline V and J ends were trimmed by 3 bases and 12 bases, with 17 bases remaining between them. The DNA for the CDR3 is TGTGCCAGCAGTTTCGAGTTGTGGCGGGCCCACACCTTC. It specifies CASSFELWRAHTF.

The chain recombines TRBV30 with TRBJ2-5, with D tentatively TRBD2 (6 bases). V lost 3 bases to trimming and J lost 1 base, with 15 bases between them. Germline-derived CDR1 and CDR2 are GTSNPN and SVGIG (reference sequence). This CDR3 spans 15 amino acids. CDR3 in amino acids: CAWSPISGVQETQYF. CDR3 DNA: TGTGCCTGGAGCCCAATTTCGGGGGTCCAAGAGACCCAGTACTTC. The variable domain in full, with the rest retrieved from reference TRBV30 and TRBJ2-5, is SQTIHQWPATLVQPVGSPLSLECTVEGTSNPNLYWYRQAAGRGLQLLFYSVGIGQISSEVPQNLSASRPQDRQFILSSKKLLLSDSGFYLCAWSPISGVQETQYFGPGTRLLVL.

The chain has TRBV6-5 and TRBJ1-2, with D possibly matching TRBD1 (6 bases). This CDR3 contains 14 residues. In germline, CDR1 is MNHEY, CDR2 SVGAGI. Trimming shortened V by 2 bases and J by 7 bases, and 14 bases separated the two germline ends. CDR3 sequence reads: CASSYGRGLSGYTF. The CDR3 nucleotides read TGTGCCAGCAGTTACGGCAGGGGCCTGAGTGGCTACACCTTC.

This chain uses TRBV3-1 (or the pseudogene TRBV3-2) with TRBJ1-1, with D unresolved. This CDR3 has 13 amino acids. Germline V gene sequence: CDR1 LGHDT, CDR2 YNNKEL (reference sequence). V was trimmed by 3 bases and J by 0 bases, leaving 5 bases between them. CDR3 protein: CASSHDMNTEAFF. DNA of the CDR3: TGTGCCAGCAGCCACGACATGAACACTGAAGCTTTCTTT.

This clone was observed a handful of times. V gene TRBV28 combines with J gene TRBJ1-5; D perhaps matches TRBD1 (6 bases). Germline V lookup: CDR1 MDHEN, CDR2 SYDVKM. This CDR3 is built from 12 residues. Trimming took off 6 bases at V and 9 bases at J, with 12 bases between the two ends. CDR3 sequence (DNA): TGTGCCAGCAGGTCCGGGACATTGCCCCAGCATTTT. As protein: CASRSGTLPQHF.

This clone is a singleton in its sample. CDR3 in amino acids: CAAAPIRYGYTF. Written as DNA, the CDR3 is TGTGCCGCCGCACCCATTAGATATGGCTACACCTTC. The genes are TRBV6-5 and TRBJ1-2; D is unclear. The germline V and J ends were trimmed by 11 bases and 5 bases, with 15 bases remaining between them. The CDR3 has 12 amino acids. From germline, CDR1 is MNHEY and CDR2 SVGAGI.

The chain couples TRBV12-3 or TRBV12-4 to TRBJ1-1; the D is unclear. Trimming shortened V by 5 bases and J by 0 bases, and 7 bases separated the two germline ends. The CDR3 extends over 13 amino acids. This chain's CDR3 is CASSDNLNTEAFF. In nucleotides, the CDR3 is TGTGCCAGCAGTGACAACTTGAACACTGAAGCTTTCTTT.

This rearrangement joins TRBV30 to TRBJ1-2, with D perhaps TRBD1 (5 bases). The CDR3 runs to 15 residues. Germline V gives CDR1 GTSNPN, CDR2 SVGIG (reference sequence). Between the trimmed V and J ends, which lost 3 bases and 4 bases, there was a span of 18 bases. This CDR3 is CAWRKPGVGVYGYTF. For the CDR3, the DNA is TGTGCCTGGAGAAAGCCGGGGGTCGGCGTCTATGGCTACACCTTC.

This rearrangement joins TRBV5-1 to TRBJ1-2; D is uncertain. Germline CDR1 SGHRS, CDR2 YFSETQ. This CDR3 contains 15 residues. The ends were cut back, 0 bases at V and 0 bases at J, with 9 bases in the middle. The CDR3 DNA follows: TGCGCCAGCAGCTTGGTGGCAGGCTCTAACTATGGCTACACCTTC. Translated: CASSLVAGSNYGYTF. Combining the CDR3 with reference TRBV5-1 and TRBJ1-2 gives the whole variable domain KAGVTQTPRYLIKTRGQQVTLSCSPISGHRSVSWYQQTPGQGLQFLFEYFSETQRNKGNFPGRFSGRQFSNSRSEMNVSTLELGDSALYLCASSLVAGSNYGYTFGSGTRLTVV.